The T cell receptor (beta chain) described here comes from a study of cytomegalovirus exposure and HLA in healthy donors. Whole-study results and caveats: There were a few CMV-associated chains whose specificity for CMV antigens was confirmed in vitro.

Trimming removed 4 bases at V and 1 base at J, with 18 bases between. The CDR3 is made up of 16 amino acids. The germline V gene encodes CDR1 SGHDT and CDR2 YYEEEE. The repertoire was sequenced with immunoSEQ multiplex PCR; TCRdb's copy has only in-frame clones and lacks some. This sample carries 200,000 to 250,000 clones, around 90% of them seen once, and the ten largest clones take approximately 0.99%. For this clone: The target antigen is unknown.

Specimen: PBMCs. This rearrangement joins TRBV5-6 to TRBJ2-7; D perhaps matches TRBD2 (6 bases). This receptor was identified in a woman in her late teens or twenties in good health and CMV-seronegative. The CDR3 is CASSPVVGEESYEQYF. The CDR3 bases are TGTGCCAGCAGCCCGGTTGTGGGGGAGGAATCCTACGAGCAGTACTTC. The full variable domain, rest sourced from reference TRBV5-6 and TRBJ2-7, is DAGVTQSPTHLIKTRGQQVTLRCSPKSGHDTVSWYQQALGQGPQFIFQYYEEEERQRGNFPDRFSGHQFPNYSSELNVNALLLGDSALYLCASSPVVGEESYEQYFGPGTRLTVT.